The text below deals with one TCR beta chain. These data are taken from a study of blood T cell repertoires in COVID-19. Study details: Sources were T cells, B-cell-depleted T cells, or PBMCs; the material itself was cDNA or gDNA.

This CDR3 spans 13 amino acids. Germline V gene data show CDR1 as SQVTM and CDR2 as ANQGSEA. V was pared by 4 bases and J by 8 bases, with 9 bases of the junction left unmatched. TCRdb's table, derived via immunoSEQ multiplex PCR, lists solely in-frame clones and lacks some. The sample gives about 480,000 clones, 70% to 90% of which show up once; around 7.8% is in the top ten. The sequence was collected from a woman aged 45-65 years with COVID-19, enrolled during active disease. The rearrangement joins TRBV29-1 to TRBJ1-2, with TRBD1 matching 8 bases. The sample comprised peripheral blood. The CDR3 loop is CSVGSAGGVGYTF. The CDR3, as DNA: TGCAGCGTTGGGTCAGCAGGGGGCGTGGGCTACACCTTC. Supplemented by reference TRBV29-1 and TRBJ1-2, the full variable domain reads SAVISQKPSRDICQRGTSLTIQCQVDSQVTMMFWYRQQPGQSLTLIATANQGSEATYESGFVIDKFPISRPNLTFSTLTVSNMSPEDSSIYLCSVGSAGGVGYTFGSGTRLTVV.